This paragraph covers one TCR beta chain sequence. In this sample, this clone turned up once. Its antigen is still unknown. No per-base quality is available; no much larger clone lies one base away. Trimming removed 4 bases from V and 3 bases from J, leaving 15 bases between the germline ends. Counted from cysteine to phenylalanine, this CDR3 has 15 amino acids. The retained sequence is limited to the CDR3, 45 bases, with the frame set at the first base. The germline V gene (reference sequence) sets CDR1 to SSHAT and CDR2 to FNYEAQ. The trial excluded patients who had a history of autoimmune disease or were on systemic immunosuppression. Peripheral blood for TCR sequencing was drawn from every dose cohort at baseline, at cycle 4 day 1 and at cycle 7 day 1. The samples were drawn from a first-in-human, open-label, multicenter phase I dose-escalation trial of ivuxolimab. Adults with locally advanced or metastatic melanoma, renal cell carcinoma, hepatocellular carcinoma or head and neck squamous cell carcinoma were enrolled in the trial. CD4+ and CD8+ T cells were sorted separately from peripheral blood before TCR sequencing.

The source of the sample is a study of OX40 agonist ivuxolimab in advanced cancers. A note on the overall study: Ivuxolimab, which targeted the costimulatory receptor OX40 (CD134), was an agonistic, fully human IgG2 monoclonal antibody. The dose-escalation cohort was about 87% male with a mean age of approximately 60 years, ranging from roughly 20 to 80. The point of sequencing TCRbeta in the periphery was to test whether ivuxolimab changed TCR sequence diversity and drove clonal T-cell expansion. Prior anti-PD-1, anti-PD-L1 or anti-CTLA-4 therapy was permitted, and checkpoint inhibitors had been received by less than 45% of dose-escalation patients. Intravenous ivuxolimab was administered to patients every 2 weeks at six dose levels: 0.01, 0.1, 0.3, 1.5, 3 and 10 mg/kg. Partial responses occurred in three dose-escalation patients, of whom one had hepatocellular carcinoma and two had cutaneous melanoma. The paper describes the monotherapy dose-escalation part (N = 52 patients) of the phase I trial of ivuxolimab. Of the 50 to 55 dose-escalation patients, hepatocellular carcinoma was present in approximately 20, melanoma in around 15, renal cell carcinoma in 9 and head and neck cancer in 9.

For sequencing of the TCRbeta CDR3 region, genomic DNA was extracted from the sorted cells. The immunoSEQ Assay was used to sequence the TCRbeta CDR3 regions. Sourced from immuneACCESS, this table was stored by TCRdb with only in-frame sequences that have V and J called. A share of the clones is absent; for the studies checked, an unresolved V gene accounts for under half, and the remainder has no known explanation. The sample table lists more than 12,000 clones, approximately 93% of them with a count of one. Approximately 22% of the sample belongs to the ten largest clones. Study-wide findings and limitations: At doses of 0.1 to 3.0 mg/kg, clonal expansion of both CD4+ and CD8+ T cells in blood was seen between baseline and week 6. Antigen specificity was not determined for the clonally expanded peripheral T cells. In the 0.1-3.0 mg/kg groups, partial responders had among the lowest normalized peripheral clonal expansion, particularly in CD8+ T cells. After ivuxolimab, more expanded clones were found on average in CD8+ T cells than in CD4+ T cells. Low levels of normalized T-cell clonal expansion were also seen in some patients who did not respond.

Recombination joined TRBV7-7 with TRBJ1-2; confidence is insufficient to name the D gene. This receptor was identified in an adult with an advanced solid tumor such as melanoma, head and neck, liver or kidney cancer. The input for sequencing was CD4+ or CD8+ T cells sorted from blood, taken in a trial of the OX40 agonist ivuxolimab. The CDR3 sequence is CASSSNSVGDYGYTF. The bases are TGTGCCAGCAGCTCCAACAGCGTTGGGGACTATGGCTACACCTTC.